The rows below give T cell receptor beta chains drawn from one sample of a study of monozygotic twins with inflammatory bowel disease. Following a re-call of the 5' RACE reads, TCRdb has one entry per CDR3 protein and lacks DNA. This sample's table reports approximately 400,000 distinct CDR3 sequences. Sequencing was performed on blood. These receptors all stem from a human donor with ulcerative colitis or Crohn's disease, or a healthy co-twin of an affected twin (not recorded which). Both conserved end residues are part of each CDR3.

TRBJ1-5 | TRBV10-3 | CAIRGQVGQPQHF
TRBJ1-2 | TRBV7-2 | CASSVQGAVGYTF
TRBJ2-5 | TRBV5-1 | CASSRRQGPETQYF
TRBJ2-3 | TRBV12-3/TRBV12-4 | CASSPEGGRAQYF
TRBJ2-5 | TRBV12-3/TRBV12-4 | CASSLGQGPETQYF
TRBJ1-2 | TRBV19 | CASMGLNPNYGYTF
TRBJ1-5 | TRBV12-3/TRBV12-4 | CASSPDRGSQPQHF
TRBJ2-3 | TRBV12-3/TRBV12-4 | CASSFRGLATDTQYF
TRBJ1-5 | TRBV5-5 | CASSLMGQLNQPQHF
TRBJ1-1 | TRBV5-1 | CASSPGGAASEAFF
TRBJ1-5 | TRBV5-6 | CPSSLGTFNQPQHF
TRBJ2-2 | TRBV13 | CATESGGRLEYGELFF
TRBJ1-4 | TRBV15 | CATSREGLPREKLFF
TRBJ1-1 | TRBV20-1 | CSATLWAAQNAIEAFF
TRBJ2-2 | TRBV6-2/TRBV6-3 | CASSTSRTGTTGELFF
TRBJ2-2 | TRBV7-2 | CASEGRGQGVFGELFF
TRBJ2-2 | TRBV7-2 | CASSPRGASGELFF
TRBJ2-7 | TRBV7-2 | CASSLGQGLAYEQYF
TRBJ2-1 | TRBV11-1 | CASSLEVYWDGRVNNEQFF